This TCR beta chain was captured by sequencing in a study of OX40 agonist ivuxolimab in advanced cancers. In terms of the full investigation: The costimulatory receptor OX40 (CD134) was targeted by ivuxolimab, a fully human IgG2 agonistic monoclonal antibody. The paper describes the monotherapy dose-escalation part (N ≈ 52 patients) of the phase I trial of ivuxolimab. Prior anti-PD-1, anti-PD-L1 or anti-CTLA-4 therapy was permitted, and checkpoint inhibitors had been received by roughly 42% of dose-escalation patients. Peripheral TCRbeta sequencing aimed to test whether ivuxolimab altered TCR sequence diversity and caused clonal T-cell expansion. Of the approximately 53 patients in dose escalation, some 19 had hepatocellular carcinoma, roughly 15 had melanoma, 9 had renal cell carcinoma and 9 had head and neck cancer. Three dose-escalation patients achieved partial responses, one with hepatocellular carcinoma and two with cutaneous melanoma. The dose-escalation cohort was over 70% male with a mean age of approximately 60 years, ranging from about 20 to 85. Intravenous ivuxolimab was administered to patients every 2 weeks at six dose levels: 0.01, 0.1, 0.3, 1.5, 3 and 10 mg/kg.

On this clone itself: Its antigen target is currently unknown. The record has no base qualities; no much larger clone is one base away.

The trial excluded patients who had a history of autoimmune disease or who were on systemic immunosuppression. In every dose cohort, peripheral blood was drawn for TCR sequencing at baseline, cycle 4 day 1, and cycle 7 day 1. Samples came from an open-label, multicenter, first-in-human phase I dose-escalation trial of ivuxolimab. Adults with locally advanced or metastatic melanoma, renal cell, hepatocellular, or head and neck squamous cell carcinoma were enrolled in the trial. Before TCR sequencing, CD4+ T cells and CD8+ T cells were sorted from peripheral blood as separate populations. Results the study describes overall, beyond this receptor: On average, CD8+ T cells showed more expanded clones than CD4+ T cells after ivuxolimab. Low levels of normalized T-cell clonal expansion were also seen in some patients who did not respond. Which antigens the clonally expanded peripheral T cells were specific for was not determined. At doses of 0.1 to 3.0 mg/kg, clonal expansion of both CD4+ and CD8+ blood T cells was observed from baseline to week 6. In partial responders in the 0.1-3.0 mg/kg groups, normalized peripheral clonal expansion was found to be among the lowest, especially among CD8+ T cells.

Genomic DNA was isolated from the sorted cells so that the TCRbeta CDR3 region could be sequenced. The immunoSEQ Assay was used for sequencing of TCRbeta CDR3 regions. TCRdb retrieved this table from immuneACCESS and kept in-frame rearrangements only. Not all clones are present; in checked studies, unresolved V genes account for under half, and no reason is known for the remainder. The sample profile shows 60,000 to 75,000 clones; 80% to 90% of them were found once. 0.9% to 1.2% of the sample belongs to the ten largest clones. Specimen: CD4+ or CD8+ T cells sorted from blood, collected in a trial of the OX40 agonist ivuxolimab. This receptor was obtained from an adult with an advanced solid tumor such as melanoma, head and neck, liver or kidney cancer.

The DNA reads as follows: TGTGCCAGCAGCGGGACAGGGATTTCTGGAGCTTTCTTT. It translates as CASSGTGISGAFF. The chain is assembled from TRBV7-2 and TRBJ1-1, and 9 junction bases match TRBD1. The CDR3, from cysteine to phenylalanine, totals 13 residues. The DNA shown is the 39-base CDR3, in frame from base 1. The germline V gene yields SGHTA for CDR1 and FQGNSA for CDR2. V has 5 bases trimmed and J has 10 bases trimmed; junction bases matching no gene number 8.